The 4 T cell receptor beta chains in this list originate from one sample, sequenced in a study of T cell responses to AZD1222 COVID-19 vaccine. The assay was immunoSEQ multiplex PCR, and TCRdb's table has in-frame clones only and misses some. The data contain about 170,000 clones, 80% to 90% of them singletons. Material: peripheral blood, obtained on day 0 of AZD1222 vaccination. The receptor set was obtained from an adult in good health.

This chain uses TRBV18 with TRBJ1-3, with 7 bases identical to TRBD1. Germline values: CDR1 KGHSH, CDR2 LQKENI. This CDR3 has 16 amino acids. Trimming took 4 bases from V and 0 from J; bases not matched to a gene: 6. The DNA of the CDR3 is TGTGCCAGCTCACTGGGACAGATAAACTCTGGAAACACCATATATTTT. This translates into CASSLGQINSGNTIYF.

The chain has TRBV14 and TRBJ2-1, with D perhaps TRBD2 (5 bases). This CDR3 is 16 amino acids long. CDR1 SGHDN and CDR2 FVKESK come from the germline V gene. The ends were cut back, 4 bases at V and 1 base at J, with 14 bases in the middle. The CDR3, as DNA: TGTGCCAGCAGCCCCCTGGGTAGAGGGTCCTACAATGAGCAGTTCTTC. Translating it yields CASSPLGRGSYNEQFF.

For this clone: The same CDR3 is also encoded by other DNA sequences in this sample. The chain employs TRBV5-1 and TRBJ1-1; D is possibly TRBD1 (6 bases). The germline V gene encodes CDR1 SGHRS and CDR2 YFSETQ. Between the trimmed V and J ends, which lost 3 bases and 1 base, there was a span of 7 bases. This CDR3 spans 13 amino acids. This CDR3 is CASSSQGNTEAFF. The CDR3 DNA sequence: TGCGCCAGCAGCTCACAGGGGAACACTGAAGCTTTCTTT. Full variable domain (remainder filled in from reference TRBV5-1 and TRBJ1-1): KAGVTQTPRYLIKTRGQQVTLSCSPISGHRSVSWYQQTPGQGLQFLFEYFSETQRNKGNFPGRFSGRQFSNSRSEMNVSTLELGDSALYLCASSSQGNTEAFFGQGTRLTVV.

The chain links TRBV27 to TRBJ1-2; the match to TRBD1 covers 7 bases. Trimming cost V 6 bases and J 8 bases; bases outside gene matches: 9. The CDR3 covers 13 residues. From germline, CDR1 is MNHEY and CDR2 SMNVEV (reference sequence). For the CDR3, the DNA is TGTGCCAGCAGCCCTGGCAGGGGGTTAGGCTACACCTTC. Translation: CASSPGRGLGYTF.